This T cell receptor beta chain derives from a study of T cells after posttransplantation cyclophosphamide. Study conclusions and caveats: Donor CD8+ memory clones often dominated recipient blood repertoires at later times.

This CDR3 contains 13 residues. Germline values: CDR1 SGHTA, CDR2 FQGNSA. V lost 5 bases to trimming and J lost 3 bases, with 10 bases between them. The repertoire was sequenced with immunoSEQ multiplex PCR; TCRdb's copy has only in-frame clones and lacks some. The profile covers roughly 19,000 clones, with roughly 70% appearing a single time and roughly 27% taken by the ten largest. On this clone itself: Its antigen is undetermined.

Treatment was busulfan-fludarabine conditioning, a marrow graft, and cyclophosphamide on days +3 and +4. The sequencing here drew on PBMCs, taken after an allogeneic stem cell transplant with post-transplant cyclophosphamide. This receptor was identified in a male patient in his 30s who received an allogeneic stem cell transplant from a related donor, was CMV-positive, and had acute GVHD only. T cells may partly derive from the graft donor. The rearrangement joins TRBV7-2 to TRBJ1-2, with D tentatively TRBD1 (5 bases). DNA for the CDR3: TGTGCCAGCAGCAGGGGCGATTACTATGGCTACACCTTC. Translating it yields CASSRGDYYGYTF.